These 11 T cell receptor beta chains came from one sample sequenced in a study of T-cell memory formation after mild COVID-19. Using its own MiXCR run on the 5' RACE reads, TCRdb lists one record per CDR3 protein. This table has roughly 160,000 distinct CDR3 sequences, 10% to 15% appearing once. The sample taken for sequencing was PBMCs or a T cell subset sorted from them (not recorded which). The source is a man aged 18-30 years who had mild COVID-19 (a few samples of this study predate the infection). Cell type and time point are not known.

This clonotype was counted once. V gene TRBV6-1 combines with J gene TRBJ1-5; TRBD1 might be the D (6 bases). This CDR3 spans 17 amino acids. Trimming left V 8 bases short and J 4 bases short, with 24 bases between. Germline V CDR1 and CDR2: MNHNS, SASEGT. In DNA, the CDR3 is TGTGCCAGCGCAGAAAGGGCAGGGGAAAGAGGTAATCAGCCCCAGCATTTT. Translation: CASAERAGERGNQPQHF.

The chain links TRBV7-3 to TRBJ2-5; perhaps TRBD2 as D (5 bases). CDR3 size: 13 residues. The germline V gene encodes CDR1 SGHTA and CDR2 FQGTGA. Trimming removed 4 bases from V and 5 bases from J, with 11 bases in between. The CDR3 nucleotides are TGTGCCAGCAGCTCGGGATCTGAGGAGACCCAGTACTTC. Protein sequence: CASSSGSEETQYF.

V usage is TRBV12-3 or TRBV12-4 and J usage is TRBJ2-5; 8 bases match TRBD1. This CDR3 has 14 residues. The ends lost 2 bases at V and 6 bases at J; junction bases unmatched: 5. The CDR3 reads CASSLNRGSKTQYF. CDR3 nucleotide sequence: TGTGCCAGCAGTTTAAACAGGGGGTCAAAGACCCAGTACTTC.

This clonotype was counted once. The CDR3 nucleotides are TGTGCCAGCTCACGACAGACAGGGGCGGACACTGAAGCTTTCTTT. Amino acid sequence: CASSRQTGADTEAFF. This chain links TRBV18 with TRBJ1-1; 8 positions agree with TRBD1. Germline CDR1 reads KGHSH; CDR2 reads LQKENI. The CDR3 sequence is 15 residues long. Trimming at V came to 4 bases and at J to 3 bases, leaving 7 bases not matched to a gene.

This chain links TRBV24-1 with TRBJ2-3, with D maybe TRBD2 (6 bases). In germline, CDR1 is KGHDR, CDR2 SFDVKD. The CDR3 consists of 15 residues. The V and J ends lost 7 bases and 0 bases respectively, with 13 bases between them. This chain's CDR3 is CATRDRGMSTDTQYF. CDR3 DNA: TGTGCCACCAGGGATCGGGGGATGAGCACAGATACGCAGTATTTT.

This clonotype was seen more than once but under ten times. This chain uses TRBV7-2 with TRBJ2-5; tentatively, D is TRBD2 (7 bases). The V end lost 8 bases, the J end lost 5 bases, and 18 bases lay between the germline ends. CDR3 length: 14 residues. Looked up from germline, CDR1 is SGHTA and CDR2 is FQGNSA. The CDR3 loop is CASLRGASSETQYF. In DNA, the CDR3 is TGTGCCAGCCTCCGGGGGGCTAGCAGTGAGACCCAGTACTTC. Supplemented by reference TRBV7-2 and TRBJ2-5, the full variable domain reads GAGVSQSPSNKVTEKGKDVELRCDPISGHTALYWYRQSLGQGLEFLIYFQGNSAPDKSGLPSDRFSAERTGGSVSTLTIQRTQQEDSAVYLCASLRGASSETQYFGPGTRLLVL.

This clonotype has a handful of counts. The limits of the CDR3 on the DNA are not certain, so only TCRdb's listed CDR3 is given. The chain joins TRBV7-2 to TRBJ1-2. The length of the CDR3 is 12 amino acids, counting both ends. CDR1 and CDR2 (germline): SGHTA, FQGNSA. CDR3 protein: CASSSVVGSGTF.

This clonotype was seen at least ten times. The V call is TRBV7-9, the J call TRBJ2-1; TRBD1 matches at 8 bases. From germline, CDR1 is SEHNR and CDR2 FQNEAQ (reference sequence). V was clipped by 6 bases and J by 4 bases; unmatched bases: 2. CDR3 length equals 13 residues. Here the CDR3 DNA reads TGTGCCAGCAGGGGGACAGGATACAATGAGCAGTTCTTC. Translation: CASRGTGYNEQFF.

This sequence joins TRBV4-3 and TRBJ2-3; no clear D. Germline V gene sequence: CDR1 LGHNA, CDR2 YSLEER. CDR3 length: 14 amino acids. V shed 0 bases and J shed 6 bases, with 10 bases lying between them. The CDR3 protein is CASSQDRPGDTQYF. As DNA, the CDR3 is TGCGCCAGCAGCCAAGATAGACCTGGCGATACGCAGTATTTT.

This clonotype has just a few counts. V is TRBV5-1 and J is TRBJ2-3; TRBD1 is a possible D gene (5 bases). Looked up from germline, CDR1 is SGHRS and CDR2 is YFSETQ. This CDR3 spans 17 amino acids. The ends were cut back, 2 bases at V and 4 bases at J, with 20 bases in the middle. The CDR3 region has the DNA TGCGCCAGCAGCTTTAGCCCAGGTGGCCTAGGGGCAGATACGCAGTATTTT. Translating it yields CASSFSPGGLGADTQYF. Combining the CDR3 with reference TRBV5-1 and TRBJ2-3 gives the whole variable domain KAGVTQTPRYLIKTRGQQVTLSCSPISGHRSVSWYQQTPGQGLQFLFEYFSETQRNKGNFPGRFSGRQFSNSRSEMNVSTLELGDSALYLCASSFSPGGLGADTQYFGPGTRLTVL.

This clonotype has only a few counts. The gene calls are TRBV11-2 and TRBJ2-1; possibly TRBD1 for D (5 bases). V was pared by 2 bases and J by 7 bases, with 12 bases between. The CDR3 runs 14 residues. From germline, CDR1 is SGHAT and CDR2 FQNNGV. CDR3: CASSLQSTANEQFF. Written as DNA, the CDR3 is TGTGCCAGCAGCTTACAATCGACAGCTAATGAGCAGTTCTTC.